Here is one T cell receptor beta chain with its context. Its antigen target is currently unknown. Base qualities are not provided; no much larger clone lies one nucleotide away. The junction shows trimming of 1 base on V and 3 bases on J, and the gene matches do not reach 14 bases of it. Spanning cysteine to phenylalanine, the CDR3 consists of 18 amino acids. Just the 54-base CDR3 DNA is kept, in frame starting at base 1. The germline V gene (reference sequence) sets CDR1 to SGHNT and CDR2 to YYREEE. The data derive from a study of technical replicates of blood from four donors listed by TCRdb under 2017. Libraries were prepared through the immunoSEQ multiplex PCR assay. TCRdb holds this immuneACCESS table with in-frame rearrangements only. Some clones are missing; in checked studies, unresolved V genes explain under half, and the rest has no known cause. Across this sample there are tens of thousands of clones, with approximately 94% seen only once. The ten most abundant clones make up about 0.4% of the sample.

This sequence was found in a human donor in good health. This chain joins TRBV5-4 to TRBJ2-7, and 9 bases in between align with TRBD2. Sequencing used T cells isolated from PBMCs. DNA sequence: TGTGCCAGCAGCTTGACTTTGTCGGCGACTAGCGGCTTCTACGAGCAGTACTTC. Its protein is CASSLTLSATSGFYEQYF.